The rows below give T cell receptor beta chains drawn from one sample of a study of CD8 T cells in ankylosing spondylitis. MiXCR, run by TCRdb on the 5' RACE reads, gives a single entry per CDR3 protein. The sample has more than 650,000 distinct CDR3 sequences, 12% seen once. Sequencing input: blood, either unsorted or a sorted T cell fraction (not recorded which). The receptors here all came from a male donor with ankylosing spondylitis. Both conserved end residues are part of each CDR3. The D gene is left open where the match is weak. Not all rows give a size; the values are once, few, many and, for expanded clones, a class.

j_gene	abundance	v_gene	len	d_gene	CDR3aa	CDR3nt
TRBJ1-2	NA	TRBV20-1	17	TRBD1	CSAIYLNWDRVNYGYTF	TGCAGTGCTATTTATCTTAATTGGGACAGGGTTAACTATGGCTACACCTTC
TRBJ1-1	NA	TRBV6-1	14	NA	CASSVQDRDTEAFF	TGTGCCAGCAGTGTCCAGGATCGGGACACTGAAGCTTTCTTT
TRBJ2-7	few	TRBV4-3	16	NA	CASSQGIGYGSYEQYF	TGCGCCAGCAGCCAAGGAATAGGGTACGGCTCCTACGAGCAGTACTTC
TRBJ1-5	few	TRBV7-6	14	NA	CASSLGDKGQPQHF	TGTGCCAGCAGCTTAGGGGACAAGGGTCAGCCCCAGCATTTT
TRBJ1-1	NA	TRBV11-2	13	NA	CASSLLSGTEAFF	TGTGCCAGCAGCTTATTATCGGGAACTGAAGCTTTCTTT
TRBJ2-2	once	TRBV28	16	NA	CASSSQDRTYTGELFF	TGTGCCAGCAGTTCCCAGGACAGAACCTACACCGGGGAGCTGTTTTTT
TRBJ2-1	many	TRBV20-1	12	NA	CSARGLYNEQFF	TGCAGTGCTAGAGGTCTCTACAATGAGCAGTTCTTC
TRBJ2-3	NA	TRBV29-1	14	NA	CSVAQGLRTDTQYF	TGCAGCGTTGCACAGGGATTACGCACAGATACGCAGTATTTT
TRBJ2-3	many	TRBV29-1	14	TRBD1	CSVEQGARTDTQYF	TGCAGCGTTGAACAGGGGGCGAGGACAGATACGCAGTATTTT
TRBJ2-1	NA	TRBV7-2	14	TRBD1	CASSPALGQGGKFF	TGTGCCAGCAGCCCTGCCCTCGGACAGGGTGGAAAGTTCTTC
TRBJ2-3	many	TRBV4-2	15	TRBD2	CASSPPSGRTDTQYF	TGTGCCAGCAGCCCACCTAGCGGACGCACAGATACGCAGTATTTT
TRBJ2-7	NA	TRBV14	14	NA	CASSAHRSSYEQYF	TGTGCCAGCAGCGCCCACAGGAGCTCCTACGAGCAGTACTTC
TRBJ1-4	few	TRBV20-1	14	NA	CSAPIRRGPEKLFF	TGCAGTGCCCCGATTAGGAGGGGACCTGAAAAACTGTTTTTT
TRBJ2-7	few	TRBV12-3/TRBV12-4	16	TRBD2	CASSYTSGGPSYEQYF	TGTGCCAGCAGTTATACTAGCGGGGGGCCTTCCTACGAGCAGTACTTC
TRBJ2-7	NA	TRBV6-1	14	TRBD2	CASEGLAPSYEQYF	TGTGCCAGCGAGGGACTAGCGCCTTCCTACGAGCAGTACTTC
TRBJ1-5	NA	TRBV10-3	14	NA	CAISDYRGDQPQHF	TGTGCCATCAGTGATTATAGGGGGGACCAGCCCCAGCATTTT
TRBJ2-3	many	TRBV7-2	15	NA	CASNHGGMLTDTQYF	TGTGCCAGCAACCACGGCGGGATGTTGACAGATACGCAGTATTTT
TRBJ2-1	few	TRBV4-3	15	TRBD2	CASSQDAGGGFEQFF	TGCGCCAGCAGCCAAGATGCAGGCGGGGGTTTTGAGCAGTTCTTC
TRBJ2-1	few	TRBV11-1	18	TRBD2	CASSLGLAGGRSYNEQFF	TGTGCCAGCAGCCTAGGACTAGCGGGGGGGCGCTCCTACAATGAGCAGTTCTTC
TRBJ2-2	NA	TRBV12-3/TRBV12-4	16	TRBD1	CASSQTDRGWTGELFF	TGTGCCAGCAGTCAAACTGACAGGGGATGGACCGGGGAGCTGTTTTTT
TRBJ2-3	many	TRBV5-1	16	TRBD2	CASSLQLAGVIDTQYF	TGCGCCAGCAGCCTACAACTAGCGGGAGTGATAGATACGCAGTATTTT
TRBJ2-7	NA	TRBV21-1	13	NA	CASSTGTGGEQYF	TGTGCCAGCAGCACCGGGACAGGAGGCGAGCAGTACTTC